The 20 T cell receptor beta chains given below trace back to one sample, sequenced in a study of blood T cell repertoires in COVID-19. Profiled with immunoSEQ multiplex PCR; TCRdb holds only in-frame clones, not every one. The sample lists 280,000 or so clones, 75% to 90% seen once, with 9.5% to 15% in the top ten. The sequenced sample was peripheral blood. The receptors shown here come from a woman aged 60-75 years with acute or convalescent COVID-19.

The chain links TRBV28 to TRBJ1-4; 7 bases match TRBD1. CDR3 length: 17 residues. Germline V gives CDR1 MDHEN, CDR2 SYDVKM. With 6 bases clipped from V and 0 bases from J, the junction kept 10 bases outside the gene matches. The CDR3 coding sequence is TGTGCCAGCAGCTTCCGACAGGGCCTCTCAACTAATGAAAAACTGTTTTTT. This sequence encodes CASSFRQGLSTNEKLFF.

The V and J genes are TRBV5-6 and TRBJ2-3; D unclear. The CDR3 totals 16 residues. V was pared by 5 bases and J by 2 bases, with 18 bases between. Germline CDR1 is SGHDT and CDR2 is YYEEEE. CDR3 amino acids: CASSPSLAALTDTQYF. The CDR3 bases are TGTGCCAGCAGTCCCTCGTTGGCGGCCCTCACAGATACGCAGTATTTT.

This rearrangement joins TRBV9 to TRBJ2-7; TRBD1 agrees at 7 bases. V dropped 4 bases and J dropped 2; count of bases not matched to a gene: 6. Germline lookup yields CDR1 SGDLS and CDR2 YYNGEE. CDR3 length equals 14 residues. DNA of the CDR3: TGTGCCAGCAGCATTGGACAGGAGCCCTACGAGCAGTACTTC. Amino acids: CASSIGQEPYEQYF.

The chain is built from TRBV30 and TRBJ1-1; tentatively, D is TRBD1 (5 bases). The germline V and J ends were trimmed by 3 bases and 1 base, with 15 bases remaining between them. Looked up from germline, CDR1 is GTSNPN and CDR2 is SVGIG (reference sequence). The CDR3 extends over 15 amino acids. The CDR3 nucleotides read TGTGCCTGGAGACGGGGGGACTTAGGGAACACTGAAGCTTTCTTT. It yields the protein CAWRRGDLGNTEAFF.

The chain uses TRBV15 and TRBJ2-7; 14 nucleotides agree with TRBD2. Losses at the gene ends were 4 bases for V and 7 bases for J; bases not matched to a gene: 6. Germline assignment: CDR1 LNHNV and CDR2 YYDKDF (reference sequence). The CDR3 spans 15 residues. As DNA, the CDR3 is TGTGCCACCAGCATCGGGACTAGCGGGAGTATAGAGCAGTACTTC. Translated: CATSIGTSGSIEQYF. Supplemented by reference TRBV15 and TRBJ2-7, the full variable domain reads DAMVIQNPRYQVTQFGKPVTLSCSQTLNHNVMYWYQQKSSQAPKLLFHYYDKDFNNEADTPDNFQSRRPNTSFCFLDIRSPGLGDTAMYLCATSIGTSGSIEQYFGPGTRLTVT.

The chain links TRBV2 to TRBJ1-4; possibly TRBD1 for D (6 bases). CDR3 size: 14 residues. CDR1 is SNHLY, CDR2 FYNNEI, per germline. Trimming removed 7 bases at V and 7 bases at J, with 16 bases between. The CDR3 region has the DNA TGTGCCAGCACCGACAGGCCCCGGGGTGAAAAACTGTTTTTT. Its protein product is CASTDRPRGEKLFF.

The rearrangement joins TRBV30 to TRBJ1-2; 9 bases match TRBD1. CDR1 and CDR2 (germline): GTSNPN, SVGIG (reference sequence). This CDR3 contains 14 residues. V gave up 2 bases and J gave up 7 bases; unmatched junction bases: 8. The CDR3 loop is CAWSNFVGQGGYTF. CDR3 in DNA: TGTGCCTGGAGTAACTTCGTGGGACAGGGTGGCTACACCTTC.

The chain couples TRBV5-5 to TRBJ2-2, with 10 bases lining up with TRBD2. Germline CDR1 reads SGHKS; CDR2 reads YYEKEE (reference sequence). The V gene end was trimmed by 3 bases and the J gene end by 2 bases; junction bases not matched to a gene: 1. The CDR3 has 15 amino acids. Here the CDR3 DNA reads TGTGCCAGCAGCTCTAGCGGGGGTAACACCGGGGAGCTGTTTTTT. Protein sequence: CASSSSGGNTGELFF.

The V gene is TRBV30, the J gene TRBJ1-5; TRBD1 aligns across 7 bases. The length of the CDR3 is 13 residues. V was pared by 1 base and J by 9 bases, with 6 bases of the junction left unmatched. Looked up from germline, CDR1 is GTSNPN and CDR2 is SVGIG (reference sequence). CDR3 loop: CAWSDRQGAPQHF. In DNA form, the CDR3 reads TGTGCCTGGAGTGACCGACAGGGCGCGCCCCAGCATTTT.

The chain joins TRBV5-1 to TRBJ1-3; D might be TRBD1 (6 bases). CDR3 length equals 16 residues. Between the trimmed V and J ends, which lost 1 base and 3 bases, there was a span of 14 bases. Per germline, CDR1 SGHRS and CDR2 YFSETQ. CDR3 loop: CASSLSQGEGGNTIYF. CDR3 bases: TGCGCCAGCAGCTTGTCACAGGGAGAGGGTGGAAACACCATATATTTT.

About this clone itself: A read error may produce the germline difference seen at one junction end. The rearrangement joins TRBV7-2 to TRBJ2-1; 10 bases map to TRBD2. The CDR3 spans 11 residues. Germline lookup yields CDR1 SGHTA and CDR2 FQGNSA. As DNA, the CDR3 is TGTGCCAGCAGCCTAGCGGGAGATAAGTTCTTC. Residues: CASSLAGDKFF.

This chain uses TRBV6-5 with TRBJ2-7; D might be TRBD1 (6 bases). Germline CDR1 MNHEY, CDR2 SVGAGI. With 0 bases removed from V and 5 bases from J, the gap between germline ends came to 11 bases. This CDR3 comprises 14 residues. The CDR3 DNA sequence: TGTGCCAGCAGTTACTCGCCAGGGGAAAACGAGCAGTACTTC. It codes for CASSYSPGENEQYF.

The chain is built from TRBV19 and TRBJ1-5, with D maybe TRBD1 (6 bases). Germline V lookup: CDR1 LNHDA, CDR2 SQIVND (reference sequence). V lost 6 bases and J lost 0, with 9 bases in between. The CDR3 covers 14 residues. The CDR3 sequence: CASSRQVSNQPQHF. DNA of the CDR3: TGTGCCAGTAGCCGACAGGTTAGCAATCAGCCCCAGCATTTT.

The rearrangement uses TRBV19 and TRBJ2-3; 9 nucleotides line up with TRBD2. CDR1 is LNHDA, CDR2 SQIVND, per germline (reference sequence). Trimming at V came to 6 bases and at J to 7 bases, leaving 8 bases not matched to a gene. This CDR3 contains 14 residues. The CDR3 loop is CASSVGLAFNTQYF. The CDR3 DNA sequence: TGTGCCAGTAGCGTGGGACTAGCATTTAATACGCAGTATTTT.

This chain uses TRBV2 with TRBJ1-3, with D possibly TRBD1 on 5 matching bases. Germline V CDR1 and CDR2: SNHLY, FYNNEI. The CDR3 totals 15 residues. V was shortened by 2 bases and J by 7 bases, with 15 bases between the two germline ends. The CDR3 loop is CASSEQSLGGNTIYF. In nucleotides, the CDR3 is TGTGCCAGCAGTGAACAGAGCTTGGGGGGTAACACCATATATTTT.

J is TRBJ2-2 and V is TRBV7-3, with TRBD2 matching 7 bases. Losses at the gene ends were 5 bases for V and 2 bases for J; bases not matched to a gene: 5. The germline V gene encodes CDR1 SGHTA and CDR2 FQGTGA. The CDR3 contains 15 residues. This CDR3 is CASSPSGVNTGELFF. CDR3 bases: TGTGCCAGCAGCCCTAGCGGAGTAAACACCGGGGAGCTGTTTTTT. Supplemented by reference TRBV7-3 and TRBJ2-2, the full variable domain reads GAGVSQTPSNKVTEKGKYVELRCDPISGHTALYWYRQSLGQGPEFLIYFQGTGAADDSGLPNDRFFAVRPEGSVSTLKIQRTERGDSAVYLCASSPSGVNTGELFFGEGSRLTVL.

This clone has more than one count but fewer than ten. This chain connects TRBV15 to TRBJ2-5; D unclear. Trimming stripped 3 bases from V and 0 bases from J, with 5 bases between. CDR1 is LNHNV, CDR2 YYDKDF, per germline (reference sequence). This CDR3 is built from 13 residues. The CDR3 DNA reads as TGTGCCACCAGCAGTCCTAACCAAGAGACCCAGTACTTC. This gives the protein CATSSPNQETQYF. The whole variable domain, filled in from reference TRBV15 and TRBJ2-5, reads DAMVIQNPRYQVTQFGKPVTLSCSQTLNHNVMYWYQQKSSQAPKLLFHYYDKDFNNEADTPDNFQSRRPNTSFCFLDIRSPGLGDTAMYLCATSSPNQETQYFGPGTRLLVL.

This chain uses TRBV9 with TRBJ1-2; the D gene is possibly TRBD1 (6 bases). V was trimmed by 0 bases and J by 4 bases, leaving 16 bases between them. CDR1 SGDLS and CDR2 YYNGEE come from the germline V gene. The CDR3 length is 16 residues. The CDR3 region is CASSVAPADSPYGYTF. In DNA, the CDR3 is TGTGCCAGCAGCGTAGCCCCTGCGGACAGCCCCTATGGCTACACCTTC.

V is TRBV27 and J is TRBJ2-5, with D possibly matching TRBD2 (5 bases). Trimming pared 5 bases from V and 7 bases from J, leaving 17 bases between. The CDR3 runs 14 residues. Per germline, CDR1 MNHEY and CDR2 SMNVEV (reference sequence). CDR3 residues: CASSHRGPGRTQYF. CDR3 DNA: TGTGCCAGCAGTCACCGGGGTCCCGGCCGGACCCAGTACTTC.

The genes are TRBV19 and TRBJ2-7; D might be TRBD1 (6 bases). The CDR3 extends over 13 amino acids. Germline assignment: CDR1 LNHDA and CDR2 SQIVND (reference sequence). The V end lost 6 bases, the J end lost 2 bases, and 11 bases lay between the germline ends. CDR3 DNA sequence: TGTGCCAGTAGCTTGGGACACCCCTACGAGCAGTACTTC. Translation gives CASSLGHPYEQYF.